This TCR beta chain was captured in a study of T cell changes during pregnancy in multiple sclerosis. Profiling relied on immunoSEQ multiplex PCR, and the TCRdb table lists in-frame clones only, not all of them. This table holds about 120,000 clones, roughly nine tenths found once. After removal of 2 bases from V and 13 bases from J, the junction contained 1 base not matched to a gene. This CDR3 contains 11 residues. Germline CDR1 reads MGHRA; CDR2 reads YSYEKL. This clonotype was sampled from a female donor with multiple sclerosis, enrolled in a pregnancy study. This chain connects TRBV4-1 to TRBJ1-4; TRBD1 matches 7 bases. Sequencing was performed on peripheral blood, taken in the third trimester of pregnancy. This CDR3 reads CASSQRDRLFF. The CDR3 DNA follows: TGCGCCAGCAGCCAAAGGGACAGACTGTTTTTT.